This note documents a single T cell receptor beta chain sequence. Its antigen remains unidentified. Trimming removed 3 bases from V and 1 base from J; junction bases left unmatched: 7. Germline V gene lookup returns CDR1 ENHRY and CDR2 SYGVKD. The CDR3 loop spans 17 amino acids. The data are from a study of cytomegalovirus exposure and HLA in healthy donors. General study results and limits: It is likely that the observed cluster of highly shared sequence variants was a sequencing artifact. In an earlier analysis, productive rearrangement rates for most beta V segments clustered near 87% or 30%. Reportedly, a later analysis found an Asian-associated ancestry cluster had fewer N-insertions than the roughly 670-donor mean. There were about 160 TCR beta chains listed as cytomegalovirus-associated.

The PCR ran on 60 Vbeta and 13 Jbeta primers. Assay used: immunoSEQ multiplex PCR; TCRdb lists only in-frame clones, some missing. The profile shows roughly 140,000 clones, 60% to 85% of them singletons. The chain recombines TRBV10-3 with TRBJ2-5; 11 bases agree with TRBD2. This TCR came from a man aged 35 to 55 in good health and CMV-seropositive. The sample was PBMCs. CDR3 amino acids: CAISDPTSGSLQETQYF. CDR3 coding DNA: TGTGCCATCAGTGACCCCACTAGCGGGAGTCTCCAAGAGACCCAGTACTTC.